A selection of T cell receptor beta chains follows, all from one sample in a study of cytomegalovirus exposure and HLA in healthy donors. Only in-frame clones appear in the TCRdb table, and some are missing; sequencing was by immunoSEQ multiplex PCR. The sample contains approximately 210,000 clones, about 82% of which appear only once. Material for sequencing was PBMCs. The source of these receptors is a woman aged 18-29 years in good health and CMV-seronegative. Both conserved end residues are part of each CDR3. A D gene is named only where the DNA matches it firmly. Size is stated for part of the rows, as once, few or many counts, or as a class when the clone is expanded.

clone size: NA
J gene: TRBJ1-2
D gene: NA
V gene: TRBV11-2
CDR3 DNA: TGTGCCAGCAGCCCAATTAAGGGGGTTTTTGGCTACACCTTC
CDR3 protein: CASSPIKGVFGYTF

clone size: NA
J gene: TRBJ1-2
D gene: NA
V gene: TRBV5-1
CDR3 DNA: TGCGCCAGCAGCTCTACAGCAGTAAACTATGGCTACACCTTC
CDR3 protein: CASSSTAVNYGYTF

clone size: NA
J gene: TRBJ1-4
D gene: NA
V gene: TRBV5-1
CDR3 DNA: TGCGCCAGCAGCTTGGCCAGGAACGGGGATGAAAAACTGTTTTTT
CDR3 protein: CASSLARNGDEKLFF

clone size: NA
J gene: TRBJ2-6
D gene: NA
V gene: TRBV6-1
CDR3 DNA: TGTGCCAGCAGTGTCAACCCAGGGTCTGGGGCCAACGTCCTGACTTTC
CDR3 protein: CASSVNPGSGANVLTF

clone size: NA
J gene: TRBJ2-5
D gene: NA
V gene: TRBV28
CDR3 DNA: TGTGCCAGTCTACCAGGGGCACAAGAGACCCAGTACTTC
CDR3 protein: CASLPGAQETQYF

clone size: NA
J gene: TRBJ2-7
D gene: NA
V gene: TRBV11-2
CDR3 DNA: TGTGCCAGCAGCTTAGATCAGGTCTCCTACGAGCAGTACTTC
CDR3 protein: CASSLDQVSYEQYF

clone size: NA
J gene: TRBJ2-3
D gene: NA
V gene: TRBV5-1
CDR3 DNA: TGCGCCAGCAGCACCTGGGAGAGCACAGATACGCAGTATTTT
CDR3 protein: CASSTWESTDTQYF

clone size: NA
J gene: TRBJ1-5
D gene: NA
V gene: TRBV5-5
CDR3 DNA: TGTGCCAGCAGCTTGGAACCGGACTTCAATCAGCCCCAGCATTTT
CDR3 protein: CASSLEPDFNQPQHF

clone size: NA
J gene: TRBJ2-7
D gene: NA
V gene: TRBV9
CDR3 DNA: TGTGCCAGCAGCGTAGGGGGAGCGGAGGGCTACGAGCAGTACTTC
CDR3 protein: CASSVGGAEGYEQYF

clone size: NA
J gene: TRBJ2-2
D gene: NA
V gene: TRBV11-2
CDR3 DNA: TGTGCCAGCAGCTTAGACGGGATCGGGGAGCTGTTTTTT
CDR3 protein: CASSLDGIGELFF

clone size: few
J gene: TRBJ2-7
D gene: NA
V gene: TRBV11-2
CDR3 DNA: TGTGCCAGCAGCTCCGCCGGTAGCTCCTACGAGCAGTACTTC
CDR3 protein: CASSSAGSSYEQYF

clone size: NA
J gene: TRBJ1-5
D gene: NA
V gene: TRBV27
CDR3 DNA: TGTGCCAGCCGGGAGGGTAGTAGCAATCAGCCCCAGCATTTT
CDR3 protein: CASREGSSNQPQHF

clone size: NA
J gene: TRBJ2-1
D gene: TRBD2
V gene: TRBV5-1
CDR3 DNA: TGCGCCAGCAGCTTGGGGTCTCAGACTAGCGGGGCGCAGTTCTTC
CDR3 protein: CASSLGSQTSGAQFF

clone size: few
J gene: TRBJ2-7
D gene: NA
V gene: TRBV11-2
CDR3 DNA: TGTGCCAGCAGCTTAAGGACACTTTCCTACGAGCAGTACTTC
CDR3 protein: CASSLRTLSYEQYF

clone size: NA
J gene: TRBJ1-1
D gene: TRBD1
V gene: TRBV10-3
CDR3 DNA: TGTGCCATCAGCTCGGGACAGGGGTTGAACACTGAAGCTTTCTTT
CDR3 protein: CAISSGQGLNTEAFF

clone size: once
J gene: TRBJ2-3
D gene: TRBD2
V gene: TRBV4-1
CDR3 DNA: TGCGCCAGCAGCACCAATAGCGGGGGGCTCACAGATACGCAGTATTTT
CDR3 protein: CASSTNSGGLTDTQYF

clone size: NA
J gene: TRBJ2-3
D gene: NA
V gene: TRBV10-3
CDR3 DNA: TGTGCCATCAGTGAAAATCTGGCTGCCCGAGGGTTTGGTACGCAGTATTTT
CDR3 protein: CAISENLAARGFGTQYF

clone size: NA
J gene: TRBJ2-3
D gene: NA
V gene: TRBV29-1
CDR3 DNA: TGCAGCGTTGTAGGAGGAGATACGCAGTATTTT
CDR3 protein: CSVVGGDTQYF

clone size: NA
J gene: TRBJ2-3
D gene: NA
V gene: TRBV23-1
CDR3 DNA: TGCGCCAGCAGATACAGGGTTCTAAATTCAGATACGCAGTATTTT
CDR3 protein: CASRYRVLNSDTQYF

clone size: NA
J gene: TRBJ2-3
D gene: TRBD1
V gene: TRBV7-7
CDR3 DNA: TGTGCCAGCAGCTACGCGACAGGGTCAGATACGCAGTATTTT
CDR3 protein: CASSYATGSDTQYF

clone size: NA
J gene: TRBJ1-1
D gene: TRBD1
V gene: TRBV29-1
CDR3 DNA: TGCAGCGTTCCACCGCGACAGGGGGGTAGGGGCACTGAAGCTTTCTTT
CDR3 protein: CSVPPRQGGRGTEAFF

clone size: NA
J gene: TRBJ2-7
D gene: NA
V gene: TRBV7-3
CDR3 DNA: TGTGCCAGCAGCTTAGGAGCCTACGAGCAGTACTTC
CDR3 protein: CASSLGAYEQYF

clone size: NA
J gene: TRBJ1-1
D gene: NA
V gene: TRBV19
CDR3 DNA: TGTGCCAGTAGTATCGGACAGAAGGGAGCTTTCTTT
CDR3 protein: CASSIGQKGAFF

clone size: NA
J gene: TRBJ1-5
D gene: TRBD1
V gene: TRBV2
CDR3 DNA: TGTGCCAGCAGGACGGACAGGGGAGTGGGAAGCAATCAGCCCCAGCATTTT
CDR3 protein: CASRTDRGVGSNQPQHF

clone size: NA
J gene: TRBJ2-2
D gene: NA
V gene: TRBV5-1
CDR3 DNA: TGCGCCAGCAGGCCTACAGAGAGCCCAACGCTGTTTTTT
CDR3 protein: CASRPTESPTLFF

clone size: NA
J gene: TRBJ1-5
D gene: TRBD1
V gene: TRBV6-5
CDR3 DNA: TGTGCCAGCACTCCCGGGACAGGGAACCAGCCCCAGCATTTT
CDR3 protein: CASTPGTGNQPQHF

clone size: NA
J gene: TRBJ2-5
D gene: NA
V gene: TRBV29-1
CDR3 DNA: TGCAGCTTTCCCGAGGCGAATCAAGAGACCCAGTACTTC
CDR3 protein: CSFPEANQETQYF